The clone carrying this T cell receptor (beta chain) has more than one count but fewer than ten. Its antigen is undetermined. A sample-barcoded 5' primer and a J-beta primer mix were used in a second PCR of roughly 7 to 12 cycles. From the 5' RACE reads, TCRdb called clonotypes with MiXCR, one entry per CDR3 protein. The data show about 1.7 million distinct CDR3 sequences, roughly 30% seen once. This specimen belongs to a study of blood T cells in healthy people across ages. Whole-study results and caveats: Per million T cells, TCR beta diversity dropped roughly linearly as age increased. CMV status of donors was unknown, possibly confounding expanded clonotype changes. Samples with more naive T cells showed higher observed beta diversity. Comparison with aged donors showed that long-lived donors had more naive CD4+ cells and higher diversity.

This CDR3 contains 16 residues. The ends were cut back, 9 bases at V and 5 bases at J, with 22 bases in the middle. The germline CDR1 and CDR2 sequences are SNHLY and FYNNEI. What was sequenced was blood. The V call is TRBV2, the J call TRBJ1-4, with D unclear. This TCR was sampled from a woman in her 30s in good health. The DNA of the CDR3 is TGTGCCAGTTGCGCCGGGCAGGCCGCCTCCAATGAAAAACTGTTTTTT. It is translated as CASCAGQAASNEKLFF. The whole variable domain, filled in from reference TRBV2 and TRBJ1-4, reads EPEVTQTPSHQVTQMGQEVILRCVPISNHLYFYWYRQILGQKVEFLVSFYNNEISEKSEIFDDQFSVERPDGSNFTLKIRSTKLEDSAMYFCASCAGQAASNEKLFFGSGTQLSVL.